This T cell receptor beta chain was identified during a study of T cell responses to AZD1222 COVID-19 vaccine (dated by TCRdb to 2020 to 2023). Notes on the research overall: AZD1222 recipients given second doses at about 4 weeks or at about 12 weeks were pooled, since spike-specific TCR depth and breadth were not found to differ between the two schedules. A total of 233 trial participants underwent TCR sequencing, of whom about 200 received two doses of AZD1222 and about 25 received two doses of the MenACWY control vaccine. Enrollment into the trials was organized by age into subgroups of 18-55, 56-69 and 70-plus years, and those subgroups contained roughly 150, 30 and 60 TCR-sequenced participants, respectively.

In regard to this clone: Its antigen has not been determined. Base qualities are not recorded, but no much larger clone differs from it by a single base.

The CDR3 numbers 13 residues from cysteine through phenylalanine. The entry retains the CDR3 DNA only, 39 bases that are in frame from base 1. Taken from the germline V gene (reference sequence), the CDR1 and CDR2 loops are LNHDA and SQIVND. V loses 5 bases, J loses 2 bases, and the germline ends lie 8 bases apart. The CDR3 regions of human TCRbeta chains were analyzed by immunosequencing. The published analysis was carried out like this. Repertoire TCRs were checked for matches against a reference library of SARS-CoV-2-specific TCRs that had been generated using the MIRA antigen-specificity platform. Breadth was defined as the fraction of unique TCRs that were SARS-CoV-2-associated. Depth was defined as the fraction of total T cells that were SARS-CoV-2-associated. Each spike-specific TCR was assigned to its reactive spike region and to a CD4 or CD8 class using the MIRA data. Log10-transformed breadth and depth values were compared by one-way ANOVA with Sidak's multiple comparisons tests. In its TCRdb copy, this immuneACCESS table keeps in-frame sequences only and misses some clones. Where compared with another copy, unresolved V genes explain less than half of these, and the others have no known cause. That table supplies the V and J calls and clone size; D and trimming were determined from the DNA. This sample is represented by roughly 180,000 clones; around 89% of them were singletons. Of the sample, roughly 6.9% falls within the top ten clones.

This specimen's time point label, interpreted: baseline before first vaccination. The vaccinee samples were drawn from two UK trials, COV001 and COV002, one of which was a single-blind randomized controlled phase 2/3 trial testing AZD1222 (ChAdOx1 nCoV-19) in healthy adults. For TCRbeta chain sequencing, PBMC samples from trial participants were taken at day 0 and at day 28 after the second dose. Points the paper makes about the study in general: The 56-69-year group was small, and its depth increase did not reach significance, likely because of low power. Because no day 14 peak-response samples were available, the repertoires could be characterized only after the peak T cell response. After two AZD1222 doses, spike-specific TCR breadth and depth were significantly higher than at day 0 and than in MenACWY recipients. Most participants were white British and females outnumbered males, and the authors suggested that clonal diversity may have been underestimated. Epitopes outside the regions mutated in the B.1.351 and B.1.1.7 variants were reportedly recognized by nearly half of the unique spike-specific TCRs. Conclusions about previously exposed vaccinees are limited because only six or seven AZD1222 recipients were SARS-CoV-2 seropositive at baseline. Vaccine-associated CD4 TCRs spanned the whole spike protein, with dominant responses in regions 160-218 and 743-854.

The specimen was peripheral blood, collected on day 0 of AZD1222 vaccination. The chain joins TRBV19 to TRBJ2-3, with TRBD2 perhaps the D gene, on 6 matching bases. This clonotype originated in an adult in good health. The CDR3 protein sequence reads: CASSRGITDTQYF. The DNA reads TGTGCCAGTAGTCGCGGGATCACAGATACGCAGTATTTT. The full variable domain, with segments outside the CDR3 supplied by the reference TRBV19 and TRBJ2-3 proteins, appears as DGGITQSPKYLFRKEGQNVTLSCEQNLNHDAMYWYRQDPGQGLRLIYYSQIVNDFQKGDIAEGYSVSREKKESFPLTVTSAQKNPTAFYLCASSRGITDTQYFGPGTRLTVL.